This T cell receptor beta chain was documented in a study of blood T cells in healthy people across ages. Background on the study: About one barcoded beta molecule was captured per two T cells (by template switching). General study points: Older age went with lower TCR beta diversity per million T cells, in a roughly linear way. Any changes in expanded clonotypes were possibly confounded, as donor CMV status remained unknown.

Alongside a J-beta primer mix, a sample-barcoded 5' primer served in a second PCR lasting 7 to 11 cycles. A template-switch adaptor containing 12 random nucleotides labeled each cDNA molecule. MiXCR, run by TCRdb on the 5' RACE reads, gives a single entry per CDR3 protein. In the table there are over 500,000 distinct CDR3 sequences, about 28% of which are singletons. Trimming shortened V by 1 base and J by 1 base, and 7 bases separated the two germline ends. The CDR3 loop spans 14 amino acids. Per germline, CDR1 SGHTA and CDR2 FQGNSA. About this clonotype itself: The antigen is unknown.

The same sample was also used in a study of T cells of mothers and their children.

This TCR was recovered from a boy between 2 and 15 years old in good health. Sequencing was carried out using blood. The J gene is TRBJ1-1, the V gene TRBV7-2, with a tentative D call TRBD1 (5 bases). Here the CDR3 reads CASSLVGPNTEAFF. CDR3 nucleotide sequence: TGTGCCAGCAGCTTAGTGGGACCGAACACTGAAGCTTTCTTT. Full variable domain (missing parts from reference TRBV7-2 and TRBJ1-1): GAGVSQSPSNKVTEKGKDVELRCDPISGHTALYWYRQSLGQGLEFLIYFQGNSAPDKSGLPSDRFSAERTGGSVSTLTIQRTQQEDSAVYLCASSLVGPNTEAFFGQGTRLTVV.